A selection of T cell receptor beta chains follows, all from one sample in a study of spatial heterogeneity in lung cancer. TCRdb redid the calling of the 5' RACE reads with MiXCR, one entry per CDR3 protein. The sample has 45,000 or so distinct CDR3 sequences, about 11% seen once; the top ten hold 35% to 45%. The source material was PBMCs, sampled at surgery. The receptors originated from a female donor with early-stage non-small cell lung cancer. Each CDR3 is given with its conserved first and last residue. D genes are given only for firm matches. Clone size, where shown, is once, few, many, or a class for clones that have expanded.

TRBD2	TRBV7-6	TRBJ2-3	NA	TGTGCCAGCAGCTTAGGAGGCGGGGGGACAGATACGCAGTATTTT	CASSLGGGGTDTQYF
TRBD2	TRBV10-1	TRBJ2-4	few	TGCGCCAGCAGACCTACTAGCGGGGTAAACATTCAGTACTTC	CASRPTSGVNIQYF
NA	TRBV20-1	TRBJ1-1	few	TGCAGTGCTAGAGAGGGAGGGAACACTGAAGCTTTCTTT	CSAREGGNTEAFF
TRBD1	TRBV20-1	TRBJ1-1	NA	TGCAGTGCTAAGGACAGGGACTCCACCGTCGCAGCTTTCTTT	CSAKDRDSTVAAFF
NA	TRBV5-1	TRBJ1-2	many	TGCGCCAGCAACGGGCAGGCAGATGGCTACACCTTC	CASNGQADGYTF
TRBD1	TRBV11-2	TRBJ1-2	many	TGTGCCAGCAGCCCGAGGACAGGAGGCACCCACCACTATGGCTACACCTTC	CASSPRTGGTHHYGYTF
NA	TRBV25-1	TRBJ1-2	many	TGTGCCAGCAGTGTTGGACAGTTCGGCTACACCTTC	CASSVGQFGYTF
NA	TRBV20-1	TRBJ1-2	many	TGCAGTGCCGCGAGAGGGGACTACACCTTC	CSAARGDYTF
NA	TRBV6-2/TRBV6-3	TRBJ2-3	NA	TGTGCCAGCAGTTACGGGGGGGCCACAGATACGCAGTATTTT	CASSYGGATDTQYF
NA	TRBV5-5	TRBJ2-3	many	TGTGCCAGCAGCTTGGTAGCTGGCACAGATACGCAGTATTTT	CASSLVAGTDTQYF
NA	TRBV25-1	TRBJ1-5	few	TGTGCCAGCAGTGAATCAGGGTACCAGCCCCAGCATTTT	CASSESGYQPQHF
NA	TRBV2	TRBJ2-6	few	TGTGCCAGCAAGGGGGACTCTGGGGCCAACGTCCTGACTTTC	CASKGDSGANVLTF
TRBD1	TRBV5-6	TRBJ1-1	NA	TGTGCCAGCAGCTCTGGACAGGGGCGCACTGAAGCTTTCTTT	CASSSGQGRTEAFF
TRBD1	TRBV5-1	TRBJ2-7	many	TGCGCCAGCAGCTTGACCGGGACAGGAAGGGACGAGCAGTACTTC	CASSLTGTGRDEQYF
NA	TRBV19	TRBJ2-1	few	TGTGCCAGTAGATTGGCGGGGGCCGGCAATGAGCAGTTCTTC	CASRLAGAGNEQFF
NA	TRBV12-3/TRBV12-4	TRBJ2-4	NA	TGTGCCAGCAGTTTATTACAGAGCTTAGCCAAAAACATTCAGTACTTC	CASSLLQSLAKNIQYF
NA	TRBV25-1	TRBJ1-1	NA	TGTGCCAGCAGTGAATGGGGGGTCTTGAACACTGAAGCTTTCTTT	CASSEWGVLNTEAFF
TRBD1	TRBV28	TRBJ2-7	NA	TGTGCCAGCCTGGGACAGGCCCACGAGCAGTACTTC	CASLGQAHEQYF
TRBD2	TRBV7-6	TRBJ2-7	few	TGTGCCAGCAGCTTATCGCGGGGGGACGAGCAGTACTTC	CASSLSRGDEQYF
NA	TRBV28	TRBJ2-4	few	TGTGCCAGCACCCCAGCACAGGGAGCCAAAAACATTCAGTACTTC	CASTPAQGAKNIQYF
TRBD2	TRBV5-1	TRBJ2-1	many	TGCGCCAGCAGCTACCAATTCCCCGGGACTAGCGGATACAATGAGCAGTTCTTC	CASSYQFPGTSGYNEQFF
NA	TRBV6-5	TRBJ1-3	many	TGTGCCAGCAGTTCTGAGGACATCTCTGGAAACACCATATATTTT	CASSSEDISGNTIYF
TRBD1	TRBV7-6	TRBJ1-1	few	TGTGCCAGCAGCTCACAGGGGTACACTGAAGCTTTCTTT	CASSSQGYTEAFF
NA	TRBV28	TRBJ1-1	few	TGTGCCAGCAGCATAGGACAGATGAACACTGAAGCTTTCTTT	CASSIGQMNTEAFF
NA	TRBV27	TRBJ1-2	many	TGTGCCAGCAGTTTATCGAACAGGGCGGGCAACTATGGCTACACCTTC	CASSLSNRAGNYGYTF
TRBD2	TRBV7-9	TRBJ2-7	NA	TGTGCCAGCAGCTTACCCAGCGGGGGTTCCCCCTACGAGCAGTACTTC	CASSLPSGGSPYEQYF
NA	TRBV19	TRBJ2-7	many	TGTGCCAGCTCCTGGGGTGATGAGCAGTACTTC	CASSWGDEQYF
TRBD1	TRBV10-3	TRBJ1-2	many	TGTGCCATCAGTTCCGGGACAGGGGAAGGCTACACCTTC	CAISSGTGEGYTF
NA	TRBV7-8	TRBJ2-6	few	TGTGCCAGCAGCCTCTCTTCACAGGTGTCTGGGGCCAACGTCCTGACTTTC	CASSLSSQVSGANVLTF
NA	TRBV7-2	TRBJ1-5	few	TGTGCCAGCAGCTTAGGCCTAGGCTTAGAGCAGCCCCAGCATTTT	CASSLGLGLEQPQHF
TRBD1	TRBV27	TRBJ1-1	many	TGTGCCAGCAGCGAGGGACAGGGTGGAACTGAAGCTTTCTTT	CASSEGQGGTEAFF
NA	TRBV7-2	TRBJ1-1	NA	TGTGCCAGCAGCTTAAGGTTGAGCACTGAAGCTTTCTTT	CASSLRLSTEAFF
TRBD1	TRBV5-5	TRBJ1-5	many	TGTGCCAGCAGCCAGTCGAGACAGGGGAATCAGCCCCAGCATTTT	CASSQSRQGNQPQHF
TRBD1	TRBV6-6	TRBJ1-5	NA	TGTGCCAGCAGAAAAGGACAGGGGCATCAGCCCCAGCATTTT	CASRKGQGHQPQHF
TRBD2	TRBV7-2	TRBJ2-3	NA	TGTGCCAGCAGTTGGCGGAGCGGGGGGATCACAGATACGCAGTATTTT	CASSWRSGGITDTQYF
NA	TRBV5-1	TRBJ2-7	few	TGCGCCAGCAGCTTGGATCATGCCTACGAGCAGTACTTC	CASSLDHAYEQYF
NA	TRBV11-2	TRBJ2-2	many	TGTGCCAGCAGCTTAGTCTGGCGGGCTACCGGGGAGCTGTTTTTT	CASSLVWRATGELFF
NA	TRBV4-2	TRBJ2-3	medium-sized	TGTGCCAGCAGCCGGGGGGGGTCCACGGGACAACTAGACACAGATACGCAGTATTTT	CASSRGGSTGQLDTDTQYF
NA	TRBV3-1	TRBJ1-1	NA	TGTGCCAGCAGCCATAGGACAGCGAACACTGAAGCTTTCTTT	CASSHRTANTEAFF
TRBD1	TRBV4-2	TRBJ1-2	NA	TGTGCCAGCAGTCGCCGGCAACAGGGGGCCCGCGGTGGCTACACCTTC	CASSRRQQGARGGYTF
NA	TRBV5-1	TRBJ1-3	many	TGCGCCAGCAGCAGTGGACAGTCTGGAAACACCATATATTTT	CASSSGQSGNTIYF
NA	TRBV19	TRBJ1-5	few	TGTGCCAGTAGTATAGAGGGCGCCAATCAGCCCCAGCATTTT	CASSIEGANQPQHF
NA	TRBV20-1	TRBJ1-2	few	TGCAGTGCTAGAGATGGTGCGGCGGTTTCGAACTATGGCTACACCTTC	CSARDGAAVSNYGYTF
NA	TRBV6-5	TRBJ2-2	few	TGTGCCAGCAGTTACACCCACACGGGGGACGCGAACACCGGGGAGCTGTTTTTT	CASSYTHTGDANTGELFF
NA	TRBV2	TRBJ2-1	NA	TGTGCCAGCAGGGGGGTCCCATATGAGCAGTTCTTC	CASRGVPYEQFF
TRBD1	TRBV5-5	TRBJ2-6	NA	TGTGCCAGCAGCTTCGAAGGGACAGGGTATAGGTCTGGGGCCAACGTCCTGACTTTC	CASSFEGTGYRSGANVLTF
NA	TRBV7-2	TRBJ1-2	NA	TGTGCCAGCAGCTCCAGAGGAGGGGCGGTTAACTATGGCTACACCTTC	CASSSRGGAVNYGYTF
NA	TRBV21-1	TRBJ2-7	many	TGTGCCAGCAGCAAAGTGATCCGGGGCCGGGCTGAATACGAGCAGTACTTC	CASSKVIRGRAEYEQYF
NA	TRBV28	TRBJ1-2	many	TGTGCCAGCAGTTTGGGGGCTTATGGCTACACCTTC	CASSLGAYGYTF
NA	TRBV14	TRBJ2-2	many	TGTGCCAGCAGCCAAGATTCGGGTTCGGCAGGGAGGACCGGGGAGCTGTTTTTT	CASSQDSGSAGRTGELFF
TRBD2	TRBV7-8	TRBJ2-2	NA	TGTGCCAGCAGTCCGACTAGCGGATCCACCGGGGAGCTGTTTTTT	CASSPTSGSTGELFF
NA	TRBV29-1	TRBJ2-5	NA	TGCAGCGTTGAGCCTGGGACAACGTACCAAGAGACCCAGTACTTC	CSVEPGTTYQETQYF
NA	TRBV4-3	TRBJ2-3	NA	TGCGCCAGCAGCCAAGATTTCCAGGGTGGCACAGATACGCAGTATTTT	CASSQDFQGGTDTQYF
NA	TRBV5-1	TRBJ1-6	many	TGCGCCAGCGGGCCAGGAGCCCGGGCAGAAAATTCACCCCTCCACTTT	CASGPGARAENSPLHF
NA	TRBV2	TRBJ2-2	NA	TGTGCCAGCGGAAGGCGGGGCGCGAACACCGGGGAGCTGTTTTTT	CASGRRGANTGELFF